These 18 T cell receptor beta chains were sequenced from one sample in a study of early T cells in non-severe SARS-CoV-2 infection. TCRdb re-derived calls from the 5' RACE reads in MiXCR, one entry per CDR3 protein. Found here are about 77,000 distinct CDR3 sequences, around 12% of them singletons; the top ten hold 15%. The starting material was whole blood, obtained at baseline. The receptors were sampled from an adult who was a healthcare worker with PCR-confirmed SARS-CoV-2 infection or an uninfected control (not recorded which). The donor label of this sample is uncertain.

This clonotype was recorded many times. The V and J genes are TRBV5-1 and TRBJ2-5; 12 nucleotides line up with TRBD2. The trim removed 2 bases at V and 1 base at J, leaving 15 bases unmatched. Germline CDR1 is SGHRS and CDR2 is YFSETQ. The CDR3 length is 20 residues. CDR3 DNA sequence: TGCGCCAGCAGCTTACCGGGACTAGCGGGCCTCCCACCCTTCCAAGAGACCCAGTACTTC. Translating it yields CASSLPGLAGLPPFQETQYF.

The chain links TRBV7-2 to TRBJ1-4; D call uncertain. Trimming took off 1 base at V and 7 bases at J, with 4 bases between the two ends. Germline CDR1 reads SGHTA; CDR2 reads FQGNSA. CDR3 length: 12 residues. CDR3: CASSLDREKLFF. In DNA, the CDR3 is TGTGCCAGCAGCTTAGACCGTGAAAAACTGTTTTTT.

This clonotype was counted a few times. This rearrangement joins TRBV7-8 to TRBJ2-3; 8 nucleotides line up with TRBD1. Per germline, CDR1 SGHVS and CDR2 FQNEAQ. The CDR3 has 14 residues. J gave up 3 bases and V 5 bases, and 4 bases lay outside the gene matches. DNA for the CDR3: TGTGCCAGCAGCGTAGACAGGGGTACAGATACGCAGTATTTT. Amino acid sequence: CASSVDRGTDTQYF.

This clonotype was picked up a small number of times. The V gene is TRBV10-3, the J gene TRBJ2-7; 8 nucleotides agree with TRBD1. V lost 10 bases, J lost 9 bases, and 8 bases stayed unmatched. Germline loops: CDR1 ENHRY, CDR2 SYGVKD. CDR3 length: 11 residues. In nucleotides, the CDR3 is TGTGCCAGCCCCGGGACAGGTGTGCAGTACTTC. Its protein is CASPGTGVQYF.

The CDR3 spells CATSRGRRQETQYF. In DNA form, the CDR3 reads TGTGCCACCAGCAGAGGTCGAAGGCAAGAGACCCAGTACTTC. This chain connects TRBV15 to TRBJ2-5; unclear D gene. Trimming removed 1 base at V and 2 bases at J, with 8 bases between. Looked up from germline, CDR1 is LNHNV and CDR2 is YYDKDF (reference sequence). This CDR3 has 14 amino acids.

V and J are TRBV2 and TRBJ2-1; 7 bases map to TRBD1. CDR3 size: 17 residues. Germline V gene sequence: CDR1 SNHLY, CDR2 FYNNEI. With V trimmed by 6 bases and J by 2 bases, 13 bases remained unmatched. CDR3 nucleotides: TGTGCCAGCAGCGAAACGTTAGGGACAGCAGCCTACAATGAGCAGTTCTTC. It yields the protein CASSETLGTAAYNEQFF.

The CDR3 DNA is TGCAGTGCTAGACAAAGGACAGGCCTGTCCTACGAGCAGTACTTC. This codes for CSARQRTGLSYEQYF. The chain uses TRBV20-1 and TRBJ2-7; 7 nucleotides match TRBD1. Trimming removed 2 bases from V and 1 base from J; junction bases left unmatched: 8. CDR3 size: 15 residues. Germline loops: CDR1 DFQATT, CDR2 SNEGSKA (reference sequence).

This clonotype appeared a few times. The chain employs TRBV7-9 and TRBJ2-7, with TRBD1 matching 9 bases. The V gene's germline CDR1 is SEHNR and CDR2 FQNEAQ (reference sequence). V lost 0 bases to trimming and J lost 5 bases; unmatched junction nucleotides: 11. The CDR3 length is 17 residues. The CDR3 DNA reads as TGTGCCAGCAGCTTAGCGTGGGAAGGGACAGGGTTGAACGAGCAGTACTTC. Translation gives CASSLAWEGTGLNEQYF. The variable domain in full, completed from reference TRBV7-9 and TRBJ2-7, reads DTGVSQNPRHKITKRGQNVTFRCDPISEHNRLYWYRQTLGQGPEFLTYFQNEAQLEKSRLLSDRFSAERPKGSFSTLEIQRTEQGDSAMYLCASSLAWEGTGLNEQYFGPGTRLTVT.

The chain employs TRBV7-8 and TRBJ1-6, with unresolved D. Deletions cut 6 bases from V and 3 bases from J, with 12 bases between. CDR3 length: 15 amino acids. Germline CDR1 reads SGHVS; CDR2 reads FQNEAQ. DNA for the CDR3: TGTGCCAGCAGGCAGTCTGGTGACTATAATTCACCCCTCCACTTT. Translating gives CASRQSGDYNSPLHF.

The chain is built from TRBV5-1 and TRBJ1-5, with unresolved D. This CDR3 contains 17 residues. Germline V gene data show CDR1 as SGHRS and CDR2 as YFSETQ. V was cut by 1 base and J by 4 bases, with 18 bases left in between. The CDR3 region is CASSLSGSRRVNQPQHF. CDR3 in DNA: TGCGCCAGCAGCTTGTCAGGAAGCAGGAGGGTTAATCAGCCCCAGCATTTT.

This clonotype was seen more than once but under ten times. The chain joins TRBV7-9 to TRBJ1-1, with 10 bases aligning to TRBD1. The germline gives CDR1 SEHNR, CDR2 FQNEAQ (reference sequence). This CDR3 comprises 16 residues. V lost 3 bases and J lost 4; bases outside the gene matches: 8. Here the CDR3 reads CASSFTGTGDGTEAFF. The DNA for the CDR3 is TGTGCCAGCAGCTTCACCGGGACAGGGGACGGCACTGAAGCTTTCTTT.

This clonotype appeared a few times. The chain employs TRBV18 and TRBJ1-1; 8 bases align to TRBD1. Trimming at V came to 2 bases and at J to 3 bases, leaving 2 bases not matched to a gene. The germline V gene encodes CDR1 KGHSH and CDR2 LQKENI. CDR3 size: 14 residues. This CDR3 reads CASSPNRGDTEAFF. The CDR3 coding sequence is TGTGCCAGCTCACCAAACAGGGGGGACACTGAAGCTTTCTTT. The variable domain in full, with the rest retrieved from reference TRBV18 and TRBJ1-1, is NAGVMQNPRHLVRRRGQEARLRCSPMKGHSHVYWYRQLPEEGLKFMVYLQKENIIDESGMPKERFSAEFPKEGPSILRIQQVVRGDSAAYFCASSPNRGDTEAFFGQGTRLTVV.

This chain connects TRBV5-1 to TRBJ1-4; TRBD1 matches at 7 bases. The junction had 22 bases not matched to a gene; V was cut back by 4 bases and J by 1 base. This CDR3 has 21 residues. Germline values: CDR1 SGHRS, CDR2 YFSETQ. For the CDR3, the DNA is TGCGCCAGCAGCCTGGAGGACAGGACAGGCGCAGTATACGGAACTAATGAAAAACTGTTTTTT. Its protein is CASSLEDRTGAVYGTNEKLFF.

The J gene is TRBJ2-2, the V gene TRBV6-1; D possibly matches TRBD1 or TRBD2 (5 bases each). This CDR3 is built from 15 residues. V was trimmed by 2 bases and J by 6 bases, leaving 13 bases between them. Germline CDR1 and CDR2: MNHNS and SASEGT. The CDR3 region is CASSESPGRAGELFF. The CDR3 DNA sequence: TGTGCCAGCAGTGAAAGTCCAGGGCGGGCCGGGGAGCTGTTTTTT.

V gene TRBV4-3 combines with J gene TRBJ2-1; D may be TRBD2 (6 bases). Germline V CDR1 and CDR2: LGHNA, YSLEER. The CDR3 consists of 15 residues. Trimming removed 0 bases from V and 4 bases from J, with 10 bases in between. CDR3 DNA: TGCGCCAGCAGCCAAGACCGGGGGACTTACAATGAGCAGTTCTTC. Protein sequence: CASSQDRGTYNEQFF.

V is TRBV27 and J is TRBJ1-1; D gene uncertain. This CDR3 region has 11 residues. Germline values: CDR1 MNHEY, CDR2 SMNVEV (reference sequence). V was trimmed by 10 bases and J by 3 bases, leaving 9 bases between them. CDR3 in DNA: TGTGCCACCTGGGTGTACACTGAAGCTTTCTTT. Its protein is CATWVYTEAFF.

This clonotype was found a few times. V and J are TRBV9 and TRBJ2-2; D is unclear. The length of the CDR3 is 15 residues. Germline V CDR1 and CDR2: SGDLS, YYNGEE. The V gene lost 4 bases and the J gene lost 2 bases, with 12 bases spanning the gap. This chain's CDR3 is CASSRDGFNTGELFF. The CDR3 DNA reads as TGTGCCAGCAGCCGAGACGGATTCAACACCGGGGAGCTGTTTTTT.

J is TRBJ1-2 and V is TRBV18; TRBD1 matches at 7 bases. This CDR3 spans 15 amino acids. V was clipped by 0 bases and J by 5 bases; unmatched bases: 6. Germline lookup yields CDR1 KGHSH and CDR2 LQKENI. CDR3 amino acids: CASSPPGDSLYGYTF. The CDR3 nucleotides read TGTGCCAGCTCACCACCAGGGGACAGCCTATATGGCTACACCTTC.